One and the same sample provided the 27 T cell receptor beta chains below, sequenced in a study of preoperative IRX-2 immunotherapy in early breast cancer. The assay was immunoSEQ multiplex PCR, and TCRdb's table has in-frame clones only and misses some. Here the sample spans around 88,000 clones, around 86% being singletons. Treatment defined: preoperative locoregional IRX-2 cytokine immunotherapy. This sample comprised tumor tissue, obtained after IRX-2 immunotherapy. The source of these receptors is a human donor with breast cancer.

The chain recombines TRBV6-8 with TRBJ2-7; D gene ambiguous. V dropped 2 bases and J dropped 4 bases, with 6 bases sitting between them. Germline V gene lookup returns CDR1 MNHGY and CDR2 SAAAGT. The CDR3 contains 12 residues. CDR3 loop: CASSYAGYEQYF. The CDR3 bases are TGTGCCAGCAGTTACGCAGGATACGAGCAGTACTTC.

This clone was found once. V gene TRBV28 combines with J gene TRBJ2-7, with 7 bases matching TRBD1. CDR3 length: 13 residues. With V trimmed by 8 bases and J by 2 bases, 6 bases remained unmatched. Germline CDR1 MDHEN, CDR2 SYDVKM. CDR3 protein: CASQTGQTYEQYF. The CDR3 bases are TGTGCCAGCCAAACGGGACAGACCTACGAGCAGTACTTC.

This chain connects TRBV1 to TRBJ1-4; the DNA was not compared with TRBD1, the D call given in the table. TRBV1 corresponds to a pseudogene. This CDR3 contains 15 residues. CDR3 protein: CASSQPLTGYEKLFF. The DNA of the CDR3 is TGCGCCAGCAGCCAACCCTTAACAGGGTATGAAAAACTGTTTTTT.

The chain employs TRBV6-8 and TRBJ1-2, with D unresolved. The CDR3 consists of 15 residues. V was cut by 4 bases and J by 4 bases, with 16 bases left in between. Looked up from germline, CDR1 is MNHGY and CDR2 is SAAAGT. CDR3 coding DNA: TGTGCCAGCAGTTTCCGACTTAACTCGGCCTATGGCTACACCTTC. Translating gives CASSFRLNSAYGYTF.

V gene TRBV6-8 combines with J gene TRBJ1-1; D is unresolved. Germline V gives CDR1 MNHGY, CDR2 SAAAGT. With 2 bases removed from V and 0 bases from J, the gap between germline ends came to 4 bases. CDR3 length equals 13 residues. The CDR3 DNA follows: TGTGCCAGCAGTTACGTTATGAACACTGAAGCTTTCTTT. Its protein product is CASSYVMNTEAFF.

In nucleotides, the CDR3 is TGTGCCAGCAGGCGGGACAGGGGCGCCTATGGCTACACCTTC. The encoded protein is CASRRDRGAYGYTF. The rearrangement joins TRBV28 to TRBJ1-2, with 10 bases fitting TRBD1. This CDR3 is built from 14 residues. CDR1 and CDR2 from the germline V gene are MDHEN and SYDVKM. With V trimmed by 6 bases and J by 4 bases, 5 bases remained unmatched.

The CDR3 bases are TGTGCCTGGAGTCCTTACGTGGGCCAGGATTTCTTT. It translates to CAWSPYVGQDFF. V gene TRBV30 combines with J gene TRBJ1-1; D call uncertain. The CDR3 has 12 amino acids. The germline V gene has CDR1 GTSNPN and CDR2 SVGIG (reference sequence). The V and J ends lost 2 bases and 13 bases respectively, with 17 bases between them.

This sequence joins TRBV6-8 and TRBJ1-1; D is possibly TRBD1 (6 bases). V was cut by 10 bases and J by 3 bases, with 21 bases left in between. CDR3 length: 15 residues. Germline CDR1 MNHGY, CDR2 SAAAGT. For the CDR3, the DNA is TGTGCCATCAGCTTAGATAGGGGGGAGGACACTGAAGCTTTCTTT. Protein product: CAISLDRGEDTEAFF.

The chain joins TRBV6-8 to TRBJ2-1; 9 nucleotides match TRBD2. The CDR3 length is 13 residues. J was trimmed by 5 bases and V by 5 bases; bases with no gene match: 1. Germline values: CDR1 MNHGY, CDR2 SAAAGT. The CDR3, as DNA: TGTGCCAGCAGTAGCGGGGGGAACAATGAGCAGTTCTTC. Protein sequence: CASSSGGNNEQFF.

The gene calls are TRBV29-1 and TRBJ2-1, with a weak D call TRBD2 (5 bases). Trimming pared 1 base from V and 9 bases from J, leaving 13 bases between. CDR3 length: 13 amino acids. CDR1 and CDR2 (germline): SQVTM, ANQGSEA. CDR3 bases: TGCAGCGTTGAAGGGCTAGCCTACGGTGAGCAGTTCTTC. It translates to CSVEGLAYGEQFF.

The chain employs TRBV25-1 and TRBJ2-3; D assignment may be TRBD1 or TRBD2 (6 bases each). There are 15 residues in the CDR3. Deletions cut 4 bases from V and 0 bases from J, with 11 bases between. Germline V lookup: CDR1 MGHDK, CDR2 SYGVNS. The CDR3 bases are TGTGCCAGCAGTGGCCCGGGGGCTAGCACAGATACGCAGTATTTT. Its translation is CASSGPGASTDTQYF.

The chain joins TRBV6-7 to TRBJ2-2; D not certain. TRBV6-7 is annotated as an ORF whose role is uncertain. The CDR3 is 11 residues long. Between the trimmed V and J ends, which lost 6 bases and 15 bases, there was a span of 14 bases. In nucleotides, the CDR3 is TGTGCCAGCAGGACGGTTGACCGGTTGTTTTTT. As protein: CASRTVDRLFF.

The chain is built from TRBV11-3 and TRBJ1-3, with a tentative D call TRBD1 (6 bases). Trimming removed 3 bases at V and 4 bases at J, with 13 bases between. The length of the CDR3 is 15 residues. Germline CDR1 and CDR2: SGHNT and YENEEA. CDR3 residues: CASSFGGASGNTIYF. CDR3 DNA sequence: TGTGCCAGCAGCTTCGGGGGCGCTTCCGGAAACACCATATATTTT.

The J gene is TRBJ2-1, the V gene TRBV10-1; D gene ambiguous. The CDR3 runs to 15 residues. Germline CDR1 WNHNN, CDR2 SYGVQD (reference sequence). Deletions cut 1 base from V and 1 base from J, with 8 bases between. DNA of the CDR3: TGCGCCAGCAGTGAGTACGGCGGTTCCTACAATGAGCAGTTCTTC. Residues: CASSEYGGSYNEQFF.

The genes are TRBV6-8 and TRBJ1-5, with D hard to call. Germline CDR1 reads MNHGY; CDR2 reads SAAAGT. Trimming cost V 7 bases and J 2 bases, with 18 bases left between them. This CDR3 is 16 amino acids long. CDR3 DNA: TGTGCCAGCACCACCCTGTCTCCCCGGGGCAATCAGCCCCAGCATTTT. This gives the protein CASTTLSPRGNQPQHF.

V gene TRBV19 combines with J gene TRBJ2-5; the match to TRBD2 covers 7 bases. Trimming cost V 1 base and J 5 bases; bases outside gene matches: 7. The germline V gene encodes CDR1 LNHDA and CDR2 SQIVND (reference sequence). The CDR3 contains 15 residues. CDR3 DNA: TGTGCCAGTAGTATAGCGGGAGGCCCTTGGGAGACCCAGTACTTC. Protein sequence: CASSIAGGPWETQYF.

The chain joins TRBV18 to TRBJ2-1, with TRBD2 matching over 8 bases. Germline V lookup: CDR1 KGHSH, CDR2 LQKENI. There are 15 residues in the CDR3. The J segment lost 3 bases and the V segment lost 2 bases, leaving 3 bases of the junction unmatched. The CDR3 loop is CASSPTSGNYNEQFF. The CDR3 nucleotides are TGTGCCAGCTCACCAACTAGCGGTAACTACAATGAGCAGTTCTTC.

This clone was observed once. This rearrangement joins TRBV28 to TRBJ1-1; possibly TRBD1 for D (5 bases). The CDR3 has 15 amino acids. In germline, CDR1 is MDHEN, CDR2 SYDVKM. The ends were cut back, 6 bases at V and 6 bases at J, with 20 bases in the middle. CDR3 bases: TGTGCCAGCAGCCATGGGAGGGGTTCACGACCTGAAGCTTTCTTT. Residues: CASSHGRGSRPEAFF. The full variable domain, completed using reference TRBV28 and TRBJ1-1, is DVKVTQSSRYLVKRTGEKVFLECVQDMDHENMFWYRQDPGLGLRLIYFSYDVKMKEKGDIPEGYSVSREKKERFSLILESASTNQTSMYLCASSHGRGSRPEAFFGQGTRLTVV.

The chain couples TRBV10-2 to TRBJ1-2, with 10 nucleotides matching TRBD1. The junction had 11 bases not matched to a gene; V was cut back by 5 bases and J by 5 bases. The germline CDR1 and CDR2 sequences are WSHSY and SAAADI. The CDR3 totals 16 residues. The DNA of the CDR3 is TGCGCCAGCAGTAGTGTCGCCGGGACAGGGGAATATGGCTACACCTTC. Protein: CASSSVAGTGEYGYTF.

The chain joins TRBV5-1 to TRBJ2-1; 7 bases fit TRBD2. The CDR3 contains 15 residues. Germline lookup yields CDR1 SGHRS and CDR2 YFSETQ. V lost 0 bases and J lost 8; bases outside the gene matches: 8. The CDR3 DNA reads TGCGCCAGCAGCTTGGGAAGCGGGACTATATATGAGCAGTTCTTC. Encoded protein: CASSLGSGTIYEQFF.

This clone was seen a few times. The chain uses TRBV29-1 and TRBJ2-1; D is perhaps TRBD1 or TRBD2 (5 bases each). Germline V gene data show CDR1 as SQVTM and CDR2 as ANQGSEA. Trimming shortened V by 6 bases and J by 2 bases, and 11 bases separated the two germline ends. This CDR3 spans 13 amino acids. CDR3 protein: CSVRDGAYNEQFF. The DNA for the CDR3 is TGCAGCGTGAGGGACGGAGCCTACAATGAGCAGTTCTTC.

The chain is built from TRBV6-8 and TRBJ1-2; weak D call: TRBD1 (6 bases). This CDR3 has 14 residues. The V and J ends lost 7 bases and 3 bases respectively, with 15 bases between them. Germline V gene data show CDR1 as MNHGY and CDR2 as SAAAGT. As DNA, the CDR3 is TGTGCCAGCACACCTTCGGGGGGCGACTATGGCTACACCTTC. Encoded protein: CASTPSGGDYGYTF.

On this clone itself: Relative to the germline gene, one junction end is altered; a read error may explain this. The V call is TRBV6-4, the J call TRBJ2-2; 7 bases are a match to TRBD2. The CDR3 is made up of 16 amino acids. The germline V gene encodes CDR1 MRHNA and CDR2 SNTAGT. The CDR3 sequence is CASSYSRDYFTGELFF. For the CDR3, the DNA is TGTGCCAGCAGTTACTCTAGGGACTACTTTACCGGGGAGCTGTTTTTT.

The gene calls are TRBV1 and TRBJ2-5; the table names TRBD2, a call not compared with the DNA. TRBV1 constitutes a pseudogene. This CDR3 comprises 16 residues. The CDR3 loop is CASSQVLAGGIETQYF. In DNA, the CDR3 is TGCGCCAGCAGCCAAGTACTAGCGGGGGGGATCGAGACCCAGTACTTC.

CDR3 nucleotide sequence: TGTGCCAGCAGTCGCGGGACAGTCTACGAGCAGTACTTC. Translated, it gives CASSRGTVYEQYF. This rearrangement joins TRBV6-8 to TRBJ2-7, with a possible D match to TRBD1 (7 bases). V lost 5 bases, J lost 3 bases, and 11 bases lay in between. CDR1 MNHGY and CDR2 SAAAGT come from the germline V gene. This CDR3 contains 13 residues.

A word on this clone: Its ends do not fully match the called genes, so a read error is possible. The CDR3, as DNA: TGTGCCAGTAGAGACCGGGACAGGGGTTATGGCCACACCTTC. As protein: CASRDRDRGYGHTF. This chain connects TRBV19 to TRBJ1-2, with TRBD1 matching 10 bases. The CDR3 is 14 amino acids. Germline CDR1 is LNHDA and CDR2 is SQIVND (reference sequence).

The chain employs TRBV18 and TRBJ2-3; the match to TRBD1 covers 11 bases. V shed 3 bases, J shed 3 bases, and the junction held 8 bases outside the gene matches. The CDR3 is made up of 17 amino acids. The V gene's germline CDR1 is KGHSH and CDR2 LQKENI. The CDR3 loop reads CASSPAFGTGGTDTQYF. In nucleotides, the CDR3 is TGTGCCAGCTCACCTGCTTTCGGGACAGGGGGGACAGATACGCAGTATTTT.